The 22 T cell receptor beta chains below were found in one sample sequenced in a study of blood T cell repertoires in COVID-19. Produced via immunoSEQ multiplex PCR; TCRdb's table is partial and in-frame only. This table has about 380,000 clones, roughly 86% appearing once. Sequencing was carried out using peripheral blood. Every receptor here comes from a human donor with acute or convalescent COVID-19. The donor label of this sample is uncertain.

The DNA of the CDR3 is TGTGCCAGCTCACCAGGCGGCCCTGGAAACACCATATATTTT. Protein product: CASSPGGPGNTIYF. The genes are TRBV18 and TRBJ1-3; the D is unclear. CDR3 length: 14 amino acids. V gave up 2 bases and J gave up 2 bases, with 7 bases separating them. CDR1 and CDR2 (germline): KGHSH, LQKENI.

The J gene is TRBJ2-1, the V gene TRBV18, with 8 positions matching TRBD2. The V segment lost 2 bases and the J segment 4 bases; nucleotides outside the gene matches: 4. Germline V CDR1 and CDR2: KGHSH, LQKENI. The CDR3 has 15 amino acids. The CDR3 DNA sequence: TGTGCCAGCTCACCAAGAAGCGGGGGTTACAATGAGCAGTTCTTC. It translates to CASSPRSGGYNEQFF.

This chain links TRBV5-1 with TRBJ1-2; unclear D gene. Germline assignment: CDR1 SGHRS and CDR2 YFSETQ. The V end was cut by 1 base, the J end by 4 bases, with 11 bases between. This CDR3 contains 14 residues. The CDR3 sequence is CASSLPSPLYGYTF. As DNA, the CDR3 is TGCGCCAGCAGCTTGCCGTCCCCTCTCTATGGCTACACCTTC.

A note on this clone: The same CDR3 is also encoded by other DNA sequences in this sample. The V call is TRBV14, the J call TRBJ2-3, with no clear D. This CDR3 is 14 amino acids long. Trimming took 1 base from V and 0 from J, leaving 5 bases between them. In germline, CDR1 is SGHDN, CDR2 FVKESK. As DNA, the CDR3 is TGTGCCAGCAGCCAAGCGTCGAGCACAGATACGCAGTATTTT. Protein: CASSQASSTDTQYF.

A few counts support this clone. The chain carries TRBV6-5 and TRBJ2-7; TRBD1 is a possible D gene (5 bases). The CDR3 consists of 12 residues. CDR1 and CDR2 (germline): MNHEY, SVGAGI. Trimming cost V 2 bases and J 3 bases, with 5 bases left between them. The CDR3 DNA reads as TGTGCCAGCAGTTACAGGGGCTACGAGCAGTACTTC. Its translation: CASSYRGYEQYF.

The CDR3 protein is CASSPWGGVSGELFF. CDR3 DNA: TGTGCCAGCAGCCCCTGGGGGGGGGTGTCCGGGGAGCTGTTTTTT. This chain connects TRBV2 to TRBJ2-2; 7 bases align to TRBD2. CDR1 and CDR2 (germline): SNHLY, FYNNEI. The CDR3 is 15 residues long. V was pared by 6 bases and J by 6 bases, with 10 bases of the junction left unmatched.

DNA for the CDR3: TGTGCCAGCAGTTCAGGCGGGACAGGGCTAAATGAAAAACTGTTTTTT. Protein sequence: CASSSGGTGLNEKLFF. This chain links TRBV28 with TRBJ1-4; 9 bases are shared with TRBD1. V lost 4 bases to trimming and J lost 5 bases; unmatched junction nucleotides: 8. Germline-derived CDR1 and CDR2 are MDHEN and SYDVKM. The CDR3 extends over 16 amino acids.

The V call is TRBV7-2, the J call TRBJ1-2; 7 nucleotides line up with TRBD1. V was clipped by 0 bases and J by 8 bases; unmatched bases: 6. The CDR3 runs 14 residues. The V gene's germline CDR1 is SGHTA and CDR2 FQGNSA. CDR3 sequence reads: CASSLAWAGGGYTF. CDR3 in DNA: TGTGCCAGCAGCTTAGCATGGGCAGGGGGGGGCTACACCTTC.

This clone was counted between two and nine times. CDR3 residues: CAWRDQGALTYEQYF. The CDR3 DNA reads as TGTGCCTGGAGAGATCAGGGGGCGCTGACCTACGAGCAGTACTTC. The V and J genes are TRBV30 and TRBJ2-7; 8 bases fit TRBD1. The germline CDR1 and CDR2 sequences are GTSNPN and SVGIG (reference sequence). The CDR3 consists of 15 residues. Germline trimming cut 3 bases from V and 2 bases from J; bases unmatched to any gene: 9.

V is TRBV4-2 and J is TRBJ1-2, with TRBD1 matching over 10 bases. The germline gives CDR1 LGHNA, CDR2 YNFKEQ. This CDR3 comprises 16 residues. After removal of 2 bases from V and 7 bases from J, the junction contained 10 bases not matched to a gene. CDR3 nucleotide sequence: TGTGCCAGCAGCCAATCCGGGACAGGGGTTGGAATTGGCTACACCTTC. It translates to CASSQSGTGVGIGYTF.

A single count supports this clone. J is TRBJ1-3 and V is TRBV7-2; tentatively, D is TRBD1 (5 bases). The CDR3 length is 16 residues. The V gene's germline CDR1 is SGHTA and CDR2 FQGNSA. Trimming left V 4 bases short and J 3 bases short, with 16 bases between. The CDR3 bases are TGTGCCAGCAGCTCCAACCGGCCAGGGCTTGGAAACACCATATATTTT. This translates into CASSSNRPGLGNTIYF. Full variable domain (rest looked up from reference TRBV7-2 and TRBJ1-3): GAGVSQSPSNKVTEKGKDVELRCDPISGHTALYWYRQSLGQGLEFLIYFQGNSAPDKSGLPSDRFSAERTGGSVSTLTIQRTQQEDSAVYLCASSSNRPGLGNTIYFGEGSWLTVV.

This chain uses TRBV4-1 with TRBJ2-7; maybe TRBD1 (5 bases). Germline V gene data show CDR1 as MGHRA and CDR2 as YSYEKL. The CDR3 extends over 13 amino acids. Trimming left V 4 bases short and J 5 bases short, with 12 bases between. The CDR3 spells CASSPRTGDEQYF. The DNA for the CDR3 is TGCGCCAGCAGCCCCCGTACAGGTGACGAGCAGTACTTC.

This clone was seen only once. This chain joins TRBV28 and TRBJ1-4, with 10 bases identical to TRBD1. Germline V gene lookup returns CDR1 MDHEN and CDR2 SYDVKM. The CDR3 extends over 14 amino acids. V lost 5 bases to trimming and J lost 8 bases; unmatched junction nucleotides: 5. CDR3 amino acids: CASSKGTGVEKLFF. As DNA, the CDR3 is TGTGCCAGCAGTAAAGGGACAGGGGTAGAAAAACTGTTTTTT.

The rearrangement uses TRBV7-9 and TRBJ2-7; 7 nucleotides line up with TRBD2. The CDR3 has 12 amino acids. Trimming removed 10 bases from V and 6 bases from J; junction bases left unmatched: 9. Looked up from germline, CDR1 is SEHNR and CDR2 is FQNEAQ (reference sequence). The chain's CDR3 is CATGGRALEQYF. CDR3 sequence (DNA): TGTGCCACAGGAGGGAGGGCCCTCGAGCAGTACTTC.

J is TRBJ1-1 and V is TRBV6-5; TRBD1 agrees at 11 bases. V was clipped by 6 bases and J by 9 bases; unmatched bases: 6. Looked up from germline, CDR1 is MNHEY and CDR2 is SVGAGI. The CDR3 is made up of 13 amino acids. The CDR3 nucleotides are TGTGCCAGCAGGACCGGGACAGGGGGTAAAGCTTTCTTT. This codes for CASRTGTGGKAFF.

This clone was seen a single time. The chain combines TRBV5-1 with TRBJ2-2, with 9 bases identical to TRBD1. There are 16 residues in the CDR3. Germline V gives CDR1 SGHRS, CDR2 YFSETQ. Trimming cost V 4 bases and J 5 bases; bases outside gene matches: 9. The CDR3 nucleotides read TGCGCCAGCAGCGCTCAACAGGGGGCGTTGACCGGGGAGCTGTTTTTT. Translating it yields CASSAQQGALTGELFF.

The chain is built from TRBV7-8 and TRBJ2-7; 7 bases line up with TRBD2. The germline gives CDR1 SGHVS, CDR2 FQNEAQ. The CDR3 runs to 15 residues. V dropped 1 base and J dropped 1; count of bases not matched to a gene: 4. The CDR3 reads CASSLGLAESYEQYF. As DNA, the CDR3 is TGTGCCAGCAGCTTAGGGCTAGCGGAATCCTACGAGCAGTACTTC. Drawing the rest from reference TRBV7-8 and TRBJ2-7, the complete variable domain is GAGVSQSPRYKVAKRGQDVALRCDPISGHVSLFWYQQALGQGPEFLTYFQNEAQLDKSGLPSDRFFAERPEGSVSTLKIQRTQQEDSAVYLCASSLGLAESYEQYFGPGTRLTVT.

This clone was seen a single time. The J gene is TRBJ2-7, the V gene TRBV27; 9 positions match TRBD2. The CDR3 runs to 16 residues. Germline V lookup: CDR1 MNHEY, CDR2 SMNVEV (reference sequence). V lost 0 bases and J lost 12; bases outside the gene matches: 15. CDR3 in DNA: TGTGCCAGCAGTTTATCCTCGGGACTAGCTCCTTTGGGGGCGTACTTC. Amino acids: CASSLSSGLAPLGAYF.

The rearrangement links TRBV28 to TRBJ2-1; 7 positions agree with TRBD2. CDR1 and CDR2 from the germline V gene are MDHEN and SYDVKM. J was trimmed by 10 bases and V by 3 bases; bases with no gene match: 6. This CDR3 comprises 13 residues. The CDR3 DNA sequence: TGTGCCAGCAGTTTTGGACTAGTAAAAGAGCAGTTCTTC. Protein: CASSFGLVKEQFF.

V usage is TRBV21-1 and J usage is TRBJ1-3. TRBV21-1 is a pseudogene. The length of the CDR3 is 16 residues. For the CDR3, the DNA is TGTGCCAGCAGCAATGGTTGGGGGGGCTCTGGAAACACCATATATTTT. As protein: CASSNGWGGSGNTIYF.

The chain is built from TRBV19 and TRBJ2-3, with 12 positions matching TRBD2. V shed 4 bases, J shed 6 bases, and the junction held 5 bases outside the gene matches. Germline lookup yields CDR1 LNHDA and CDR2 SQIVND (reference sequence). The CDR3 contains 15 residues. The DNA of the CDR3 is TGTGCCAGTAGTACTAGCGGGGGGGTTACGGATACGCAGTATTTT. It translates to CASSTSGGVTDTQYF.

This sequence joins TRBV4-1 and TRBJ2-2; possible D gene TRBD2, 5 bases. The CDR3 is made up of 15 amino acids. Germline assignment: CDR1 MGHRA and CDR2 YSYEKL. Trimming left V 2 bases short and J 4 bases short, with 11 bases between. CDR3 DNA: TGCGCCAGCAGCCAATCGGAGGCGATCACCGGGGAGCTGTTTTTT. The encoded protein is CASSQSEAITGELFF.